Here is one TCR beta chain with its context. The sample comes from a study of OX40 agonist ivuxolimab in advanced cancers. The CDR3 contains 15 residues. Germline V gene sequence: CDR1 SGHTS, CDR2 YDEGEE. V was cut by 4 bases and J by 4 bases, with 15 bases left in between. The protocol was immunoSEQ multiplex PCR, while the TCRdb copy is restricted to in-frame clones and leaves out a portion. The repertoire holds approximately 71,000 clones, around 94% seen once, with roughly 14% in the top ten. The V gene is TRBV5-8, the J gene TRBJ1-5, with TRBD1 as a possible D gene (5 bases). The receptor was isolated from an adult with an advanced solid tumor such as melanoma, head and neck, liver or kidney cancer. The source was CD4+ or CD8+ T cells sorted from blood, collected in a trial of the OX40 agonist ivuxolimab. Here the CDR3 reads CASSLGTRTNQPQHF. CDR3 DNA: TGTGCCAGCAGCCTCGGGACTCGAACAAATCAGCCCCAGCATTTT.